This T cell receptor beta chain was obtained from a study of blood T cell repertoires in COVID-19. Background on the study: Specimens from acute and convalescent COVID-19 originated in the United States, Italy and Spain. Sources were T cells, B-cell-depleted T cells, or PBMCs; the material itself was cDNA or gDNA.

Authors' analysis steps: Quantification of nucleated cells was approximated via reference gene primer amplification. TCRdb keeps only in-frame clones here, not all; method: immunoSEQ multiplex PCR. V and J calls and clone size come straight from that table; D and trimming were deduced from the DNA. This sample has roughly 60,000 clones, with around four fifths found just once. CDR3 size: 13 residues. The germline V gene encodes CDR1 MGHDK and CDR2 SYGVNS. The V end was cut by 4 bases, the J end by 2 bases, with 8 bases between. The chain has TRBV25-1 and TRBJ1-2; the D is unclear. Sequencing was carried out using peripheral blood. The TCR sequence derives from a man in his sixties with acute or convalescent COVID-19. CDR3 region: CASSAAPNYGYTF. Here the CDR3 DNA reads TGTGCCAGCAGTGCCGCGCCGAACTATGGCTACACCTTC.